The 32 T cell receptor beta chains below come from one sample, sequenced in a study of CD8+CD57+ T cells in acquired aplastic anemia (dated by TCRdb to the late 2010s). Sequencing was carried out with an Illumina HiSeq 2000. Genomic DNA was used as template for profiling of TCR beta VDJ combinations and CDR3 sequences. Starting from the raw public reads, TCRdb applied fastp trimming at Q25, assembled clones with MiXCR and retained in-frame beta chains. Entries are consolidated by CDR3 protein sequence, retaining the most common genes and DNA. Across this sample there are around 180,000 distinct CDR3 sequences, with about 60% seen only once. The ten largest clones capture 35% to 50% of the sample. Source material: sorted CD4+, CD8+, or CD8+CD57+ T cells (not recorded which) from PBMCs. These TCRs come from a human donor in good health.

The V call is TRBV20-1, the J call TRBJ1-1; weak D call: TRBD1 (6 bases). This CDR3 comprises 15 residues. Germline lookup yields CDR1 DFQATT and CDR2 SNEGSKA (reference sequence). V shed 5 bases and J shed 3 bases, with 19 bases lying between them. Here the CDR3 DNA reads TGCAGTGCTCTAACTCCTCCGAGGGGGGACACTGAAGCTTTCTTT. It yields the protein CSALTPPRGDTEAFF.

The V gene is TRBV7-8, the J gene TRBJ2-1, with 7 bases that match TRBD1. This CDR3 is 15 amino acids long. The V gene's germline CDR1 is SGHVS and CDR2 FQNEAQ. The V and J ends lost 5 bases and 1 base, in that order; junction bases with no gene match: 5. The DNA for the CDR3 is TGTGCCAGCAGCGTGGACAGGCGGTCCTACAATGAGCAGTTCTTC. It codes for CASSVDRRSYNEQFF.

The chain recombines TRBV19 with TRBJ2-1, with a weak D call TRBD2 (5 bases). There are 11 residues in the CDR3. Germline-derived CDR1 and CDR2 are LNHDA and SQIVND (reference sequence). V lost 7 bases, J lost 7 bases, and 8 bases lay in between. The DNA of the CDR3 is TGTGCCAGTACCCCGGGGAATGAGCAGTTCTTC. Translating gives CASTPGNEQFF.

This clonotype was recorded once. V is TRBV5-1 and J is TRBJ2-1, with 13 nucleotides matching TRBD2. Germline CDR1 SGHRS, CDR2 YFSETQ. Germline trimming cut 2 bases from V and 4 bases from J; bases unmatched to any gene: 12. CDR3 size: 19 residues. CDR3 sequence: CASSFGLAGANRRYNEQFF. The CDR3 region has the DNA TGCGCCAGCAGCTTCGGACTAGCGGGGGCTAACCGTAGGTACAATGAGCAGTTCTTC. Drawing the rest from reference TRBV5-1 and TRBJ2-1, the complete variable domain is KAGVTQTPRYLIKTRGQQVTLSCSPISGHRSVSWYQQTPGQGLQFLFEYFSETQRNKGNFPGRFSGRQFSNSRSEMNVSTLELGDSALYLCASSFGLAGANRRYNEQFFGPGTRLTVL.

Note on this clonotype: This may stem from a read error, because a much larger clone lies one nucleotide away. The genes are TRBV10-3 and TRBJ2-3; D uncertain. CDR1 and CDR2 from the germline V gene are ENHRY and SYGVKD. V gave up 2 bases and J gave up 2 bases, with 11 bases separating them. The CDR3 has 15 residues. This chain's CDR3 is CAISEPSRTTDTQYF. The CDR3 DNA reads as TGTGCCATCAGTGAGCCCTCCCGAACCACAGATACGCAGTATTTT.

Concerning this clonotype: Compared with germline, one end of the junction differs, possibly owing to a read error. The V and J genes are TRBV10-3 and TRBJ1-2; weak D call: TRBD1 (6 bases). The CDR3 is 11 amino acids. Germline CDR1 ENHRY, CDR2 SYGVKD. In DNA form, the CDR3 reads TGTGCCAGCAGTGAGACAGGCAACTACACCTTC. This translates into CASSETGNYTF.

Of note for this clonotype: One end of the junction is discordant with germline, which a read error may explain. The chain employs TRBV7-7 and TRBJ2-2; tentatively, D is TRBD2 (7 bases). Germline assignment: CDR1 SSHAT and CDR2 FNYEAQ (reference sequence). The CDR3 extends over 16 amino acids. In DNA, the CDR3 is TGTGCTAGCAGCTTAGGGGGGGGCCGCGACACCGGGGAGCTGTTTTTT. Its protein product is CASSLGGGRDTGELFF.

Turning to this clonotype: The CDR3 carries no conserved terminal phenylalanine or tryptophan, so it likely arises from a read error. This chain uses TRBV7-9 with TRBJ2-5; tentatively, D is TRBD1 (5 bases). V was pared by 5 bases and J by 2 bases, with 9 bases between. The CDR3 runs 13 residues. Per germline, CDR1 SEHNR and CDR2 FQNEAQ (reference sequence). CDR3 amino acids: CASSKTEQETQYL. The CDR3 bases are TGTGCCAGCAGCAAGACAGAACAAGAGACCCAGTACCTC.

J is TRBJ2-1 and V is TRBV20-1, with unresolved D. CDR1 is DFQATT, CDR2 SNEGSKA, per germline (reference sequence). The V end lost 0 bases, the J end lost 7 bases, and 7 bases lay between the germline ends. CDR3 length: 12 residues. As DNA, the CDR3 is TGCAGTGCTAGAGAGCACGGTAATGAGCAGTTCTTC. Translating gives CSAREHGNEQFF.

The chain couples TRBV20-1 to TRBJ2-3; possibly TRBD2 for D (6 bases). The germline V and J ends were trimmed by 6 bases and 0 bases, with 13 bases remaining between them. The CDR3 consists of 14 residues. Germline values: CDR1 DFQATT, CDR2 SNEGSKA (reference sequence). In DNA, the CDR3 is TGCAGTGCCCCCGGGGGACTCAGCACAGATACGCAGTATTTT. It specifies CSAPGGLSTDTQYF.

The chain joins TRBV5-1 to TRBJ2-1, with 7 bases aligning to TRBD2. V shed 9 bases, J shed 5 bases, and the junction held 17 bases outside the gene matches. Germline V lookup: CDR1 SGHRS, CDR2 YFSETQ. This CDR3 has 16 residues. The CDR3 DNA reads TGCGCCACCTCCCTGCCAACGGCGGGAGCTAACAATGAGCAGTTCTTC. Its protein product is CATSLPTAGANNEQFF.

This clonotype was seen just once. This chain links TRBV10-3 with TRBJ1-6; 9 bases fit TRBD1. Germline-derived CDR1 and CDR2 are ENHRY and SYGVKD. This CDR3 is 15 amino acids long. The V and J ends lost 10 bases and 9 bases, in that order; junction bases with no gene match: 13. CDR3 sequence: CASTTRDREGSPLHF. The CDR3 DNA sequence: TGTGCCAGCACCACCCGGGACAGGGAAGGTTCACCCCTCCACTTT.

In its sample, this clonotype was seen a few times. This chain connects TRBV10-3 to TRBJ1-6; 7 bases match TRBD1. The CDR3 covers 15 residues. Looked up from germline, CDR1 is ENHRY and CDR2 is SYGVKD. Trimming cost V 10 bases and J 7 bases; bases outside gene matches: 13. The CDR3 region has the DNA TGTGCCAGCGCCAAGACGACAGGGCAGAATTCACCCCTCCACTTT. It yields the protein CASAKTTGQNSPLHF.

This clonotype was seen once. V and J are TRBV13 and TRBJ2-6; 7 bases are shared with TRBD1. CDR1 is PRHDT and CDR2 is FYEKMQ in the germline V gene (reference sequence). The CDR3 consists of 17 residues. Trimming removed 7 bases from V and 1 base from J; junction bases left unmatched: 10. CDR3 protein: CASTEGASSSGANVLTF. In nucleotides, the CDR3 is TGTGCCAGCACCGAGGGGGCGAGTTCTTCTGGGGCCAACGTCCTGACTTTC.

The chain is built from TRBV7-9 and TRBJ2-7; 8 bases align to TRBD2. CDR3 length: 14 amino acids. V lost 7 bases and J lost 5; bases outside the gene matches: 10. The germline CDR1 and CDR2 sequences are SEHNR and FQNEAQ (reference sequence). CDR3 in amino acids: CASNDAGGPDEQYF. CDR3 bases: TGTGCCAGCAACGATGCGGGGGGACCCGACGAGCAGTACTTC.

This clonotype was observed a handful of times. The chain combines TRBV2 with TRBJ1-1, with D possibly being TRBD1 (5 bases). The V gene's germline CDR1 is SNHLY and CDR2 FYNNEI. The ends were cut back, 5 bases at V and 7 bases at J, with 14 bases in the middle. CDR3 length: 13 amino acids. The CDR3: CASSPGPRNEAFF. In DNA form, the CDR3 reads TGTGCCAGCAGTCCAGGGCCACGCAATGAAGCTTTCTTT.

The rearrangement joins TRBV7-9 to TRBJ2-5; TRBD1 matches at 8 bases. Germline CDR1 reads SEHNR; CDR2 reads FQNEAQ (reference sequence). CDR3 length: 14 amino acids. V shed 4 bases, J shed 5 bases, and the junction held 6 bases outside the gene matches. This CDR3 is CASSSRQGTETQYF. The CDR3 DNA reads TGTGCCAGCAGCTCTCGACAGGGGACGGAGACCCAGTACTTC.

The table lists this clonotype with many counts. This chain joins TRBV7-8 and TRBJ2-2, with TRBD1 identical over 10 bases. CDR3 length: 16 residues. Germline CDR1 and CDR2: SGHVS and FQNEAQ. The ends lost 5 bases at V and 6 bases at J; junction bases unmatched: 9. CDR3 coding DNA: TGTGCCAGCAGCAGAGGGGGACAGGGGATCCCCGGGGAGCTGTTTTTT. Translated, it gives CASSRGGQGIPGELFF.

On this clonotype: Mismatch with germline at one junction end may stem from a read error. This chain joins TRBV5-1 and TRBJ2-2; D may be TRBD2 (5 bases). Looked up from germline, CDR1 is SGHRS and CDR2 is YFSETQ. The CDR3 spans 12 residues. CDR3 sequence (DNA): TGCGCCAGCAGCTTGGGGGCCGGGGAGCTGTCTTTT. Amino acids: CASSLGAGELSF.

V usage is TRBV5-1 and J usage is TRBJ2-7; tentatively, D is TRBD1 (5 bases). This CDR3 has 16 residues. Germline lookup yields CDR1 SGHRS and CDR2 YFSETQ. Trimming removed 2 bases from V and 3 bases from J, with 18 bases in between. CDR3 sequence: CASSLQPPDSYYEQYF. The CDR3 bases are TGCGCCAGCAGCTTACAACCTCCCGACAGTTACTACGAGCAGTACTTC.

This clonotype has a handful of counts. V usage is TRBV28 and J usage is TRBJ1-5; TRBD1 might be the D (6 bases). CDR1 is MDHEN and CDR2 is SYDVKM in the germline V gene. Trimming stripped 3 bases from V and 0 bases from J, with 9 bases between. The CDR3 is made up of 15 amino acids. The CDR3 DNA reads as TGTGCCAGCAGTTTTCCCAGGGGTAGCAATCAGCCCCAGCATTTT. The encoded protein is CASSFPRGSNQPQHF. Based on the CDR3 plus reference TRBV28 and TRBJ1-5, the full variable domain is DVKVTQSSRYLVKRTGEKVFLECVQDMDHENMFWYRQDPGLGLRLIYFSYDVKMKEKGDIPEGYSVSREKKERFSLILESASTNQTSMYLCASSFPRGSNQPQHFGDGTRLSIL.

The gene calls are TRBV10-3 and TRBJ2-3; 13 bases line up with TRBD2. CDR3 length: 15 amino acids. CDR1 is ENHRY, CDR2 SYGVKD, per germline. With 10 bases clipped from V and 2 bases from J, the junction kept 6 bases outside the gene matches. The CDR3, as DNA: TGTGCCACCGGACTAGCGGGAGTTACCACAGATACGCAGTATTTT. Its translation: CATGLAGVTTDTQYF.

The table lists this clonotype with many counts. The chain is built from TRBV7-6 and TRBJ1-2; D perhaps matches TRBD1 (6 bases). Germline V CDR1 and CDR2: SGHVS, FNYEAQ. The V and J ends lost 5 bases and 3 bases respectively, with 22 bases between them. This CDR3 region has 17 residues. CDR3 nucleotide sequence: TGTGCCAGCAGCGCGGGCAAGAGCGCAGGGGACTACTATGGCTACACCTTC. Translating gives CASSAGKSAGDYYGYTF.

A note on this clonotype: This clone may be a read error of a much larger clone one base away. The chain recombines TRBV7-6 with TRBJ2-3, with TRBD2 identical over 8 bases. The CDR3 loop spans 15 amino acids. Germline CDR1 is SGHVS and CDR2 is FNYEAQ. The CDR3 DNA reads TGTGCCAGCAGCCCACATAGCGGGGCCACAGATGCGCAGTATTTT. It encodes CASSPHSGATDAQYF.

The chain couples TRBV5-5 to TRBJ2-7; a weak D match, TRBD1 (5 bases). The CDR3 runs 14 residues. Germline V gene sequence: CDR1 SGHKS, CDR2 YYEKEE (reference sequence). Between the trimmed V and J ends, which lost 4 bases and 0 bases, there was a span of 11 bases. The CDR3 DNA is TGTGCCAGCAGCCGTTTGGACACCTCCTACGAGCAGTACTTC. Its translation is CASSRLDTSYEQYF.

This sequence joins TRBV7-9 and TRBJ1-2; TRBD1 agrees at 9 bases. The CDR3 contains 17 residues. Unmatched junction bases numbered 7, after V lost 1 base and J lost 1 base. Germline values: CDR1 SEHNR, CDR2 FQNEAQ (reference sequence). The CDR3 nucleotides read TGTGCCAGCAGCTTAGTTGTTGGGACAGGGATTAACTATGGCTACACCTTC. Translation gives CASSLVVGTGINYGYTF. Combining the CDR3 with reference TRBV7-9 and TRBJ1-2 gives the whole variable domain DTGVSQNPRHKITKRGQNVTFRCDPISEHNRLYWYRQTLGQGPEFLTYFQNEAQLEKSRLLSDRFSAERPKGSFSTLEIQRTEQGDSAMYLCASSLVVGTGINYGYTFGSGTRLTVV.

This clonotype was observed many times. The V and J genes are TRBV11-2 and TRBJ2-5; 8 nucleotides align to TRBD2. V shed 1 base and J 5 bases; nucleotides not matched to a gene: 6. CDR3 length: 15 amino acids. CDR1 and CDR2 from the germline V gene are SGHAT and FQNNGV. The DNA of the CDR3 is TGTGCCAGCAGCTTAGTAATAGCGGGGATGGAGACCCAGTACTTC. Protein product: CASSLVIAGMETQYF.

This clonotype was counted once. At one end the junction does not follow the germline gene, possibly because of a read error. This rearrangement joins TRBV7-7 to TRBJ2-1; 9 nucleotides agree with TRBD1. Near its end, the DNA agrees better with TRBJ2-7, so the J call may be wrong. CDR3 length: 15 residues. CDR1 SSHAT and CDR2 FNYEAQ come from the germline V gene (reference sequence). The CDR3 spells CASSLGQGSMDEQYF. CDR3 sequence (DNA): TGTGCTAGCAGCTTGGGACAGGGTAGTATGGACGAGCAGTACTTC.

This clonotype has ten or more counts. V gene TRBV6-5 combines with J gene TRBJ1-2, with 10 bases that match TRBD1. CDR1 is MNHEY and CDR2 is SVGAGI in the germline V gene. After removal of 9 bases from V and 6 bases from J, the junction contained 13 bases not matched to a gene. The CDR3 has 15 residues. CDR3 DNA: TGTGCCAGTCAGGGCGTCACGGGACAGGGGCATGGCTACACCTTC. It yields the protein CASQGVTGQGHGYTF.

The CDR3 loop reads CASSGGVVAQSSTDTQYF. For the CDR3, the DNA is TGTGCCAGCAGTGGAGGGGTGGTGGCCCAATCTAGCACAGATACGCAGTATTTT. The gene calls are TRBV12-3 or TRBV12-4 and TRBJ2-3; a weak D match, TRBD2 (6 bases). V lost 5 bases and J 0 bases, leaving 21 bases between the germline ends. The CDR3 has 18 amino acids.

V usage is TRBV5-6 and J usage is TRBJ2-2; a weak D match, TRBD2 (6 bases). Germline loops: CDR1 SGHDT, CDR2 YYEEEE. CDR3 length: 12 amino acids. Between the trimmed V and J ends, which lost 2 bases and 8 bases, there was a span of 7 bases. CDR3 sequence: CASSFGLGELFF. The CDR3 region has the DNA TGTGCCAGCAGCTTCGGACTAGGGGAGCTGTTTTTT.

This clonotype has only a few counts. The V and J genes are TRBV10-3 and TRBJ2-1; D unresolved. The CDR3 is 15 amino acids. Per germline, CDR1 ENHRY and CDR2 SYGVKD. V was clipped by 3 bases and J by 5 bases, with 14 bases between them. This CDR3 is CAISDKPTGNNEQFF. CDR3 coding DNA: TGTGCCATCAGTGATAAGCCCACGGGTAACAATGAGCAGTTCTTC.